This T cell receptor (gamma chain) was sequenced for a study of intestinal T cells in coeliac disease. Overall study context: In the TRG cohort, coeliac patients were much younger than controls. Overall study findings and caveats: TRG clustering correctly classified 51 of 54 biopsies (about 94%). TRD kmer-based clustering correctly classified all 20 or so biopsies in training, with reported leave-one-out accuracy of roughly 91%. PCR duplicates were indistinguishable from repeated CDR3 amino acid sequences.

The V segment lost 5 bases and the J segment 4 bases; nucleotides outside the gene matches: 14. Per germline, CDR1 EGSTGY and CDR2 YDSYTSSV. The CDR3 covers 15 residues. Each case's genomic DNA was extracted from ten roughly 5.5-µm formalin-fixed paraffin-embedded scrolls. This clone was counted only a few times. Its matching antigen is unknown. Using approximately 0.2 ug of biopsy DNA, TRG was amplified with LymphoTrack primers. TCRdb redid clone calling on the multiplex PCR reads using CATT. The sample yields some 540 gamma-chain clones, around half seen once. This TCR derives from a human donor with celiac disease. This chain links TRGV4 with TRGJ1 or TRGJ2. The sequencing sample was made of a duodenal biopsy. DNA for the CDR3: TGTGCCACCTGGGGATCAGGAAGGGGCTATTATAAGAAACTCTTT. Translated: CATWGSGRGYYKKLF.